Listed below are T cell receptor beta chains from one sample, sequenced in a study of T cells in Graves' hyperthyroidism and ophthalmopathy. One entry per CDR3 protein results from TCRdb running MiXCR on the multiplex PCR reads. The top ten hold approximately 11% of the sample, which has hundreds of thousands of distinct CDR3 sequences, approximately 24% seen once. Specimen: blood. The receptor set was obtained from a woman in her twenties or thirties with Graves' ophthalmopathy. CDR3s include the opening cysteine and the closing phenylalanine or tryptophan.

j_call v_call cdr3_aa
TRBJ1-5 TRBV5-6 CASSLHSNQPQHF
TRBJ2-5 TRBV29-1 CSVGRGGLETQYF
TRBJ2-5 TRBV10-1 CASSEDSGKETQYF
TRBJ1-1 TRBV20-1 CSGLRGAGNTEAFF
TRBJ2-7 TRBV28 CASRHGAGASRGEQYF
TRBJ2-7 TRBV15 CATSREEGTYEQYF
TRBJ2-7 TRBV27 CASSPDKGGEQYF
TRBJ2-2 TRBV5-4 CASSFSRTATNTGELFF
TRBJ1-1 TRBV5-1 CASSMTGDTEAFF
TRBJ1-2 TRBV20-1 CSARVSARRDGYTF
TRBJ1-1 TRBV11-1 CASSLIGLGGMNTEAFF
TRBJ2-7 TRBV6-1 CASSEAGRYEQYF
TRBJ1-2 TRBV19 CASSIDFRRGYGYTF
TRBJ1-5 TRBV6-1 CATQGGVNQPQHF
TRBJ2-2 TRBV27 CASSFGGLETGELFF
TRBJ1-2 TRBV9 CASSAFAGTDLYGYTF
TRBJ2-7 TRBV10-3 CAISEWSNRVRMNEQYF
TRBJ1-5 TRBV27 CASSLRGQGNQPQHF
TRBJ1-3 TRBV12-5 CASGLVHGSISGNTIYF
TRBJ1-2 TRBV6-5 CASSDSGTGYGYTF
TRBJ2-7 TRBV19 CASSMMQRASYEQYF
TRBJ1-1 TRBV6-1 CASRDRGRRITEAFF
TRBJ1-1 TRBV12-3/TRBV12-4 CASSLAGRGNTEAFF
TRBJ1-5 TRBV20-1 CSARGGTGDQPQHF
TRBJ1-1 TRBV19 CASSGGALLNTEAFF
TRBJ1-5 TRBV6-1 CASSGAKYSNQPQHF
TRBJ1-2 TRBV12-3/TRBV12-4 CASSWWGPGTGYGYTF
TRBJ2-5 TRBV12-3/TRBV12-4 CASSFGRADHSQYF
TRBJ1-1 TRBV5-1 CASSLASGGTEAFF
TRBJ1-2 TRBV29-1 CSVEDLHGYTF
TRBJ2-2 TRBV7-3 CASSRTGLGTGELFF
TRBJ1-3 TRBV10-3 CAISEEGSGNTIYF
TRBJ2-7 TRBV18 CASSPRSYEQYF